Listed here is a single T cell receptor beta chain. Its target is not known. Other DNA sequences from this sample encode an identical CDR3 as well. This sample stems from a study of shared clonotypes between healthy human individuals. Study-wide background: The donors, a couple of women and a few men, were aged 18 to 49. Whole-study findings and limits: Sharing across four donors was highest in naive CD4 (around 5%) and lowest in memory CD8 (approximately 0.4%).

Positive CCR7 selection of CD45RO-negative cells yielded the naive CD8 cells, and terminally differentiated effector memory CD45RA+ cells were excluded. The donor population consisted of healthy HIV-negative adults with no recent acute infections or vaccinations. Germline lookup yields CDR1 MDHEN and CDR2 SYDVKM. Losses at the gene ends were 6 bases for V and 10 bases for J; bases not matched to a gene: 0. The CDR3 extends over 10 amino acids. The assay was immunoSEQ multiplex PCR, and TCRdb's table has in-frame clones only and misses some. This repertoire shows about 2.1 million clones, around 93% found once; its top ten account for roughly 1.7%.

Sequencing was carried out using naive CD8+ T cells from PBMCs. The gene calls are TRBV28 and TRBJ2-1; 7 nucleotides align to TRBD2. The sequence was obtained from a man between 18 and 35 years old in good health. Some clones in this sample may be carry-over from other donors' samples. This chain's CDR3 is CASRGGEQFF. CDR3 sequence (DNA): TGTGCCAGCAGGGGGGGGGAGCAGTTCTTC. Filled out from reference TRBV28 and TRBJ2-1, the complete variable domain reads DVKVTQSSRYLVKRTGEKVFLECVQDMDHENMFWYRQDPGLGLRLIYFSYDVKMKEKGDIPEGYSVSREKKERFSLILESASTNQTSMYLCASRGGEQFFGPGTRLTVL.